This T cell receptor (beta chain) came from a study of shared clonotypes between healthy human individuals. Study context: Per donor, three plates held CD4 naive cells, three held CD4 memory, two held CD8 naive and one held CD8 memory.

Notes on this clone: Its antigen is unknown.

The method was immunoSEQ multiplex PCR; TCRdb's version includes in-frame clones alone and lacks a portion of them. Of just over 2,000,000 clones listed, 85% to 95% are singletons. Whole-study results and caveats: Around 5% of naive CD4 clonotypes were common to a few donors. Clonotypes shared by all four donors outscored non-shared clonotypes in generation probability.

The receptor was derived from a man between 18 and 35 years old in good health. Sequenced material: naive CD4+ T cells sorted from blood. Subset described: CD45RA+ positively selected.

CDR3 region: CASSVPGQRTDTQYF. CDR3 DNA sequence: TGTGCCAGCAGCGTACCGGGACAGAGAACAGATACGCAGTATTTT. The chain employs TRBV9 and TRBJ2-3; 7 bases line up with TRBD1. V gave up 1 base and J gave up 3 bases; unmatched junction bases: 5. Looked up from germline, CDR1 is SGDLS and CDR2 is YYNGEE. CDR3 length: 15 amino acids.